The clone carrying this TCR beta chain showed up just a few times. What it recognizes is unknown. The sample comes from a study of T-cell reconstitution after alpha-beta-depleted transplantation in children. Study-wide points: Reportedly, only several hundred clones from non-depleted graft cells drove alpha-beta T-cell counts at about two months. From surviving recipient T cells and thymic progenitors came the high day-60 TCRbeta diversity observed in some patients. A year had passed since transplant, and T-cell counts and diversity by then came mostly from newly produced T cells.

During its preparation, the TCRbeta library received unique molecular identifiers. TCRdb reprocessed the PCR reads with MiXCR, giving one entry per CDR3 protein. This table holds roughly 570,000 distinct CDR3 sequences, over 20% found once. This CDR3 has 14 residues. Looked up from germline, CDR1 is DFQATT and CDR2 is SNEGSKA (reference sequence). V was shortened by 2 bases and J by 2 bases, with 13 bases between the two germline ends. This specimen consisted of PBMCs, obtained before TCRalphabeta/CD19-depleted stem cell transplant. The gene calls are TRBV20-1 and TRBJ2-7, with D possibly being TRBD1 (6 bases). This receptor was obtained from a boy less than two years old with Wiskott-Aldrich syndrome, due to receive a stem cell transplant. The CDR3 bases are TGCAGTGCTAGAACCGGGACATATCCCTACGAGCAGTACTTC. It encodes CSARTGTYPYEQYF.